The next 27 T cell receptor beta chains were all read from a single sample in a study of OX40 agonist ivuxolimab in advanced cancers. Produced via immunoSEQ multiplex PCR; TCRdb's table is partial and in-frame only. This sample has around 86,000 clones, with roughly 80% found just once. The sequencing here drew on CD4+ or CD8+ T cells sorted from blood, taken in a trial of the OX40 agonist ivuxolimab. These receptors originate from an adult with an advanced solid tumor such as melanoma, head and neck, liver or kidney cancer.

The V and J genes are TRBV30 and TRBJ2-4, with D possibly TRBD1 on 6 matching bases. The CDR3 has 13 amino acids. V was shortened by 5 bases and J by 3 bases, with 11 bases between the two germline ends. Germline V gene data show CDR1 as GTSNPN and CDR2 as SVGIG (reference sequence). CDR3 sequence: CAWATGLKNIQYF. In DNA form, the CDR3 reads TGTGCCTGGGCCACAGGGCTCAAAAACATTCAGTACTTC. Looking up the rest from reference TRBV30 and TRBJ2-4 gives the full variable domain: SQTIHQWPATLVQPVGSPLSLECTVEGTSNPNLYWYRQAAGRGLQLLFYSVGIGQISSEVPQNLSASRPQDRQFILSSKKLLLSDSGFYLCAWATGLKNIQYFGAGTRLSVL.

This clone was seen just once. The V gene is TRBV10-2, the J gene TRBJ2-3, with 9 bases lining up with TRBD2. The CDR3 covers 15 residues. After removal of 3 bases from V and 2 bases from J, the junction contained 3 bases not matched to a gene. Germline-derived CDR1 and CDR2 are WSHSY and SAAADI. In DNA form, the CDR3 reads TGCGCCAGCAGTGAAGCTAGCGGGGTCACAGATACGCAGTATTTT. Encoded protein: CASSEASGVTDTQYF.

The chain has TRBV6-1 and TRBJ1-2; 11 bases agree with TRBD1. V shed 6 bases, J shed 7 bases, and the junction held 10 bases outside the gene matches. CDR3 size: 15 residues. Germline V CDR1 and CDR2: MNHNS, SASEGT. This CDR3 reads CASRLPGQGGGGYTF. CDR3 DNA: TGTGCCAGCAGATTACCGGGACAGGGGGGCGGTGGCTACACCTTC.

For this clone: Different DNA sequences within this sample yield the same CDR3. The chain joins TRBV7-2 to TRBJ2-5; D unclear. The germline V and J ends were trimmed by 5 bases and 3 bases, with 4 bases remaining between them. CDR3 size: 11 residues. Germline values: CDR1 SGHTA, CDR2 FQGNSA. This CDR3 is CASSPKETQYF. The CDR3 nucleotides are TGTGCCAGCAGCCCCAAAGAGACCCAGTACTTC.

J is TRBJ1-4 and V is TRBV15, with D hard to call. Trimming stripped 2 bases from V and 4 bases from J, with 2 bases between. CDR3 length equals 12 residues. Germline CDR1 reads LNHNV; CDR2 reads YYDKDF (reference sequence). CDR3 bases: TGTGCCACCAGCAGACTTAATGAAAAACTGTTTTTT. Translated, it gives CATSRLNEKLFF.

The rearrangement uses TRBV7-6 and TRBJ1-1, with D unclear. The CDR3 loop spans 12 amino acids. Per the germline V gene, CDR1 is SGHVS and CDR2 is FNYEAQ. V was cut by 6 bases and J by 5 bases, with 10 bases left in between. The CDR3 nucleotides are TGTGCCAGCAGTCAGGAAGGGACTGAAGCTTTCTTT. This sequence encodes CASSQEGTEAFF.

This chain joins TRBV28 and TRBJ2-1; TRBD1 aligns across 8 bases. The CDR3 spans 12 residues. Germline loops: CDR1 MDHEN, CDR2 SYDVKM. The V segment lost 6 bases and the J segment 12 bases; nucleotides outside the gene matches: 7. CDR3 coding DNA: TGTGCCAGCAGGGTACATACAGGGGGGCAGTTCTTC. Residues: CASRVHTGGQFF.

The chain has TRBV28 and TRBJ2-1; D may be TRBD2 (6 bases). Trimming cost V 8 bases and J 6 bases, with 11 bases left between them. From germline, CDR1 is MDHEN and CDR2 SYDVKM. The CDR3 contains 12 residues. This chain's CDR3 is CASCGAINEQFF. The CDR3 DNA is TGTGCCAGCTGCGGGGCTATCAATGAGCAGTTCTTC.

CDR3: CASSAWKNTEAFF. Written as DNA, the CDR3 is TGTGCCAGCAGCGCTTGGAAGAACACTGAAGCTTTCTTT. This chain uses TRBV9 with TRBJ1-1; D is unclear. Looked up from germline, CDR1 is SGDLS and CDR2 is YYNGEE. The V end was cut by 3 bases, the J end by 1 base, with 7 bases between. This CDR3 region has 13 residues.

This sequence joins TRBV5-1 and TRBJ1-5; a weak D match, TRBD1 (6 bases). The CDR3 sequence is 15 residues long. The V end lost 4 bases, the J end lost 6 bases, and 17 bases lay between the germline ends. In germline, CDR1 is SGHRS, CDR2 YFSETQ. This CDR3 is CASSLEGVLGQPQHF. The CDR3 nucleotides are TGCGCCAGCAGCCTGGAGGGGGTTTTGGGTCAGCCCCAGCATTTT. Together with reference TRBV5-1 and TRBJ1-5, the CDR3 gives the full variable domain: KAGVTQTPRYLIKTRGQQVTLSCSPISGHRSVSWYQQTPGQGLQFLFEYFSETQRNKGNFPGRFSGRQFSNSRSEMNVSTLELGDSALYLCASSLEGVLGQPQHFGDGTRLSIL.

The rearrangement links TRBV9 to TRBJ2-3; 7 bases are shared with TRBD2. V trimming: 4 bases; J trimming: 1 base; junction bases outside the gene matches: 3. The CDR3 has 14 amino acids. In germline, CDR1 is SGDLS, CDR2 YYNGEE. Here the CDR3 reads CASSKTSGTDTQYF. For the CDR3, the DNA is TGTGCCAGCAGCAAAACTAGCGGCACAGATACGCAGTATTTT.

This clone was found once. V gene TRBV29-1 combines with J gene TRBJ1-2; TRBD1 aligns across 8 bases. The germline V gene encodes CDR1 SQVTM and CDR2 ANQGSEA. The V gene end was trimmed by 6 bases and the J gene end by 5 bases; junction bases not matched to a gene: 5. The CDR3 sequence is 12 residues long. The CDR3 nucleotides read TGCAGCGTCGGACAGGGAAGGTATGGCTACACCTTC. Protein sequence: CSVGQGRYGYTF.

The V gene is TRBV30, the J gene TRBJ1-4, with 9 nucleotides matching TRBD1. In germline, CDR1 is GTSNPN, CDR2 SVGIG (reference sequence). CDR3 size: 18 residues. V was clipped by 2 bases and J by 0 bases; unmatched bases: 10. CDR3 nucleotide sequence: TGTGCCTGGAGTAACGGGCCCGGGACAGGGCCAACTAATGAAAAACTGTTTTTT. As protein: CAWSNGPGTGPTNEKLFF.

The chain employs TRBV7-9 and TRBJ2-1; TRBD1 might be the D (6 bases). There are 16 residues in the CDR3. The V gene lost 5 bases and the J gene lost 2 bases, with 16 bases spanning the gap. The V gene's germline CDR1 is SEHNR and CDR2 FQNEAQ (reference sequence). The CDR3 sequence is CASSLFSGTPYNEQFF. The CDR3 nucleotides are TGTGCCAGCAGCCTTTTTTCCGGGACACCCTACAATGAGCAGTTCTTC.

This chain connects TRBV5-4 to TRBJ2-2; perhaps TRBD1 as D (6 bases). Germline values: CDR1 SGHNT, CDR2 YYREEE (reference sequence). The CDR3 is 14 amino acids. Trimming pared 4 bases from V and 9 bases from J, leaving 16 bases between. CDR3 in DNA: TGTGCCAGCAGCCGGAACAGGGATCTTAGGGAGCTGTTTTTT. This translates into CASSRNRDLRELFF.

This chain connects TRBV18 to TRBJ2-6; no firm D call. The germline gives CDR1 KGHSH, CDR2 LQKENI. The CDR3 has 15 amino acids. V lost 2 bases and J 3 bases, leaving 8 bases between the germline ends. The CDR3: CASSPSLDGANVLTF. The CDR3 DNA follows: TGTGCCAGCTCACCAAGCCTGGATGGGGCCAACGTCCTGACTTTC.

V is TRBV18 and J is TRBJ2-7, with TRBD1 identical over 9 bases. Trimming at V came to 3 bases and at J to 4 bases, leaving 7 bases not matched to a gene. The length of the CDR3 is 15 residues. Germline V lookup: CDR1 KGHSH, CDR2 LQKENI. The chain's CDR3 is CASSPAPGQGYEQYF. CDR3 sequence (DNA): TGTGCCAGCTCACCGGCTCCGGGACAGGGTTACGAGCAGTACTTC.

This clone was found a few times. The V and J genes are TRBV6-5 and TRBJ1-4, with D possibly TRBD1 on 6 matching bases. Between the trimmed V and J ends, which lost 5 bases and 5 bases, there was a span of 12 bases. This CDR3 region has 14 residues. Germline CDR1 is MNHEY and CDR2 is SVGAGI. The DNA of the CDR3 is TGTGCCAGCAGTCCCCAGGGGACGAATGAAAAACTGTTTTTT. It encodes CASSPQGTNEKLFF.

This clone has just a few counts. The chain couples TRBV5-1 to TRBJ2-5; D gene unclear. Trimming pared 0 bases from V and 1 base from J, leaving 10 bases between. Germline loops: CDR1 SGHRS, CDR2 YFSETQ. CDR3 length: 15 residues. The CDR3 loop reads CASSLGDTSQETQYF. In DNA, the CDR3 is TGCGCCAGCAGCTTGGGTGACACAAGCCAAGAGACCCAGTACTTC. Complete variable domain (other parts from reference TRBV5-1 and TRBJ2-5): KAGVTQTPRYLIKTRGQQVTLSCSPISGHRSVSWYQQTPGQGLQFLFEYFSETQRNKGNFPGRFSGRQFSNSRSEMNVSTLELGDSALYLCASSLGDTSQETQYFGPGTRLLVL.

V and J are TRBV2 and TRBJ1-6, with D unresolved. V lost 7 bases to trimming and J lost 0 bases, with 10 bases between them. The CDR3 is 15 residues long. The germline CDR1 and CDR2 sequences are SNHLY and FYNNEI. For the CDR3, the DNA is TGTGCCAGCAAGGCGGATAGCTCCTATAATTCACCCCTCCACTTT. This gives the protein CASKADSSYNSPLHF. The full variable domain, with the rest looked up from reference TRBV2 and TRBJ1-6, is EPEVTQTPSHQVTQMGQEVILRCVPISNHLYFYWYRQILGQKVEFLVSFYNNEISEKSEIFDDQFSVERPDGSNFTLKIRSTKLEDSAMYFCASKADSSYNSPLHFGNGTRLTVT.

This chain links TRBV7-6 with TRBJ2-1; the D call may be TRBD1 or TRBD2 (6 bases each). CDR1 is SGHVS, CDR2 FNYEAQ, per germline. V gave up 4 bases and J gave up 1 base, with 17 bases separating them. The CDR3 has 17 residues. Here the CDR3 DNA reads TGTGCCAGCAGCTCCCCTAGGGGGGCCACTTCCTACAATGAGCAGTTCTTC. Translating it yields CASSSPRGATSYNEQFF.

The chain links TRBV7-2 to TRBJ2-2; TRBD2 matches 7 bases. Germline CDR1 SGHTA, CDR2 FQGNSA. This CDR3 region has 16 residues. The ends lost 7 bases at V and 4 bases at J; junction bases unmatched: 12. Written as DNA, the CDR3 is TGTGCCAGCATCTCGGAGGGAGGGCGGATCACCGGGGAGCTGTTTTTT. It is translated as CASISEGGRITGELFF. The full variable domain, in which reference TRBV7-2 and TRBJ2-2 provide the parts outside the CDR3, is GAGVSQSPSNKVTEKGKDVELRCDPISGHTALYWYRQSLGQGLEFLIYFQGNSAPDKSGLPSDRFSAERTGGSVSTLTIQRTQQEDSAVYLCASISEGGRITGELFFGEGSRLTVL.

This sequence joins TRBV12-2 and TRBJ1-2; the table's D call, TRBD1, was not checked against the DNA. TRBV12-2 is noted as a pseudogene. The CDR3 is 18 residues long. The CDR3 sequence is CASRLVRDPPGGNYGYTF. Written as DNA, the CDR3 is TGTGCAAGTCGCTTAGTAAGGGATCCTCCAGGGGGTAACTATGGCTACACCTTC.

The chain is built from TRBV7-9 and TRBJ1-6, with D unclear. The CDR3 length is 13 residues. CDR1 SEHNR and CDR2 FQNEAQ come from the germline V gene (reference sequence). V lost 1 base, J lost 8 bases, and 6 bases lay in between. The CDR3 sequence is CASSLGPDSPLHF. The DNA of the CDR3 is TGTGCCAGCAGCTTAGGGCCGGATTCACCCCTCCACTTT.

In this sample, this clone turned up once. The chain couples TRBV19 to TRBJ2-2, with D maybe TRBD1 (6 bases). CDR1 is LNHDA and CDR2 is SQIVND in the germline V gene (reference sequence). The V end lost 5 bases, the J end lost 0 bases, and 13 bases lay between the germline ends. The CDR3 length is 16 residues. This CDR3 is CASSFNGQSNTGELFF. In nucleotides, the CDR3 is TGTGCCAGTAGTTTCAATGGACAGTCGAACACCGGGGAGCTGTTTTTT.

The V gene is TRBV7-2, the J gene TRBJ2-5; 7 nucleotides agree with TRBD1. CDR3 length equals 14 residues. CDR1 is SGHTA and CDR2 is FQGNSA in the germline V gene. J was trimmed by 6 bases and V by 1 base; bases with no gene match: 5. The CDR3 region has the DNA TGTGCCAGCAGCTTAGGGTACAGGGGAAAGACCCAGTACTTC. Protein sequence: CASSLGYRGKTQYF.

This chain joins TRBV28 and TRBJ2-7; D is perhaps TRBD1 or TRBD2 (5 bases each). Trimming left V 6 bases short and J 7 bases short, with 19 bases between. CDR3 size: 14 residues. Germline V gene sequence: CDR1 MDHEN, CDR2 SYDVKM. The CDR3 nucleotides read TGTGCCAGCAGGCTCGCCGGGGCCTCGGGGGAGCAGTACTTC. It codes for CASRLAGASGEQYF.